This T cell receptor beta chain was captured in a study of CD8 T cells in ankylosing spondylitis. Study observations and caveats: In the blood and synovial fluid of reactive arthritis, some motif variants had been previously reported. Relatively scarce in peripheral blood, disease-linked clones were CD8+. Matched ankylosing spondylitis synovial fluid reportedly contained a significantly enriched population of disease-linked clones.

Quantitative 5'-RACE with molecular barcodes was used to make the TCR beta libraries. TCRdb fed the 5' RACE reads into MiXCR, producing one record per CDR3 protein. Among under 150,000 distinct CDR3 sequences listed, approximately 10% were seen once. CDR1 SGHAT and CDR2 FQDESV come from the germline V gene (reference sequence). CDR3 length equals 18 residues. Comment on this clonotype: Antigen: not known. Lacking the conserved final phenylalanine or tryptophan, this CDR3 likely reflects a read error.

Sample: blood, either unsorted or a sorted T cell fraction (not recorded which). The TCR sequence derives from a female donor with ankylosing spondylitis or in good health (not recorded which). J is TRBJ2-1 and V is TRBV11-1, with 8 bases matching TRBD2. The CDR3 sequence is CASSIAGLLDNSYNEQFS. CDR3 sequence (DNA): TGTGCCAGCAGCATAGCGGGACTACTAGACAACTCCTACAATGAGCAGTTCTCC.